This TCR beta chain was identified during a study of CXCR3-negative and CXCR3-positive naive CD8 T cells. Study details: Summed over all libraries, TRB reads came to some 130 million, with about 1.5 +/- 0.3 million per library. Broader study findings: Because surface CD5 did not distinguish the naive subsets, TCR strength was inferred from TRB CDR3 properties. Unlike memory cells, which differed, naive CXCR3-negative and CXCR3-positive cells had similar TRBV-TRBJ usage.

Through 5' RACE with UMI labels, the TRB cDNA libraries were prepared. TCRdb reanalyzed the 5' RACE reads and collapses them to one entry per CDR3 protein, without DNA. Its listing shows some 130,000 distinct CDR3 sequences. Triplicate sorts, 320,000 or so cells apiece, were made for each CD8+ T cell subset. To note about this clonotype: Its antigen is not identified.

This CDR3 is built from 16 residues. Per germline, CDR1 SQVTM and CDR2 ANQGSEA. V and J are TRBV29-1 and TRBJ2-3; TCRdb proposes TRBD2, but this gene call is untestable without DNA. The sample consisted of naive CXCR3- CD8+ T cells from blood. Indicated subset: CD45RO-CCR7+CD27+CD95- naive CD8+ T cells lacking CXCR3 (TNR3-). This receptor was identified in a human donor in good health. Some clones in this sample may be carry-over from other donors' samples. CDR3 residues: CSVEWWASGSTDTQYF.